Given below is one TCR beta chain in context. Original processing notes: Estimates of nucleated cell counts were drawn from the amplification of reference gene primers. Produced via immunoSEQ multiplex PCR; TCRdb's table is partial and in-frame only. Clone size and the V and J calls come from that table; the DNA yielded D and trimming. In the table there are 75,000 to 85,000 clones, roughly 78% of which are singletons. The sample is drawn from a study of blood T cell repertoires in COVID-19. Study-wide background: Acute and convalescent COVID-19 samples came from the United States, Italy and Spain. Nucleic acid was either cDNA or gDNA, and it came from T cells, B-cell-depleted T cells, or PBMCs.

The sample consisted of peripheral blood. The source is a human donor in a cohort sampled during active COVID-19.

CDR3 sequence reads: CAISAQGADQPQHF. As DNA, the CDR3 is TGTGCCATCAGTGCCCAGGGGGCAGATCAGCCCCAGCATTTT. V and J are TRBV10-3 and TRBJ1-5, with 8 bases fitting TRBD1. The V and J ends lost 4 bases and 5 bases, in that order; junction bases with no gene match: 4. The germline CDR1 and CDR2 sequences are ENHRY and SYGVKD. This CDR3 is built from 14 residues.